The rows below give T cell receptor beta chains drawn from one sample of a study of blood T cells in healthy people across ages. MiXCR, applied by TCRdb to the 5' RACE reads, yields one record per CDR3 protein. The repertoire holds about a million distinct CDR3 sequences, with about two fifths as singletons. Sequenced sample: blood. These receptors were taken from a man aged 18 to 35 in good health. The CDR3 runs from the conserved cysteine through the conserved F or W. A D gene is named only where the DNA matches it firmly. A row's size may be missing; if present it is once, few, many or a size class.

TRBD1	TRBV5-1	TRBJ1-2	16	many	TGCGCCAGCAGCCAAAGGACAGGGGAATTAGACTATGGCTACACCTTC	CASSQRTGELDYGYTF
NA	TRBV6-1	TRBJ1-2	14	NA	TGTGCCAGCAGACCGGGCCCCTACGGCTATGGCTACACCTTC	CASRPGPYGYGYTF
NA	TRBV7-9	TRBJ2-1	14	NA	TGTGCCAGCATCACCACCGGGGCTGGTAATGAGCAGTTCTTC	CASITTGAGNEQFF
TRBD2	TRBV6-5	TRBJ2-3	16	few	TGTGCCAGCAGTTACTCTAGCGGGGGGGCCCTCGATACGCAGTATTTT	CASSYSSGGALDTQYF
TRBD1	TRBV29-1	TRBJ2-3	14	few	TGCAGCGGAGAAGGGGGCTTGGGGACAGATACGCAGTATTTT	CSGEGGLGTDTQYF
NA	TRBV10-3	TRBJ1-2	14	many	TGTGCCATCAGTGAGTCGAGCGAGACCTATGGCTACACCTTC	CAISESSETYGYTF
NA	TRBV7-2	TRBJ1-5	14	few	TGTGCCAGCAGCTTAAGAGGTCCGGATCAGCCCCAGCATTTT	CASSLRGPDQPQHF
NA	TRBV7-4	TRBJ2-5	18	NA	TGTGCCAGCAGCTTAGCCTTAACAGGGCAGACCTACCAAGAGACCCAGTACTTC	CASSLALTGQTYQETQYF
TRBD1	TRBV12-3/TRBV12-4	TRBJ1-2	13	NA	TGTGCCAGCACCGGGACAGCTGTCTATGGCTACACCTTC	CASTGTAVYGYTF
NA	TRBV4-1	TRBJ1-1	14	NA	TGCGCCAGCAGCCCGGTCCGGGTAAGGACTGAAGCTTTCTTT	CASSPVRVRTEAFF
TRBD1	TRBV27	TRBJ2-3	19	NA	TGTGCCAGCAGTCCCGGGACAGGGTTCTCCCAGATAGAGGAAGATACGCAGTATTTT	CASSPGTGFSQIEEDTQYF
NA	TRBV29-1	TRBJ1-2	12	few	TGCAGCGTTGGGCCAGGGCACTATGGCTACACCTTC	CSVGPGHYGYTF
NA	TRBV20-1	TRBJ1-2	14	NA	TGCAGTGCTAGAGGGCCGGTCGACGGAGATGGCTACACCTTC	CSARGPVDGDGYTF
NA	TRBV27	TRBJ1-6	18	NA	TGTGCCAGCAGTGCAACTACACCCTGGCTTTCCTATAATTCACCCCTCCACTTT	CASSATTPWLSYNSPLHF
NA	TRBV12-3/TRBV12-4	TRBJ2-7	15	NA	TGTGCCAGCAGTCCCCCAGGTAGTACCTACAATGAGCAGTACTTC	CASSPPGSTYNEQYF
NA	TRBV7-9	TRBJ1-2	13	NA	TGTGCCAGCAGCCCCGGGGAGTCCAGCGCCTACACCTTC	CASSPGESSAYTF
TRBD1	TRBV7-9	TRBJ1-6	16	once	TGTGCCAGCAGCCGAGGACAGGGCTTCTATAATTCACCCCTCCACTTT	CASSRGQGFYNSPLHF
TRBD1	TRBV7-8	TRBJ1-1	16	NA	TGTGCCAGTCAGGGACGGACAGGGGACGTGAACACTGAAGCTTTCTTT	CASQGRTGDVNTEAFF
NA	TRBV9	TRBJ2-2	15	NA	TGTGCCAGCAGCGTAGCCCCGGGAAGCGGCGGGGAGCTGTTTTTT	CASSVAPGSGGELFF
NA	TRBV7-9	TRBJ1-2	17	NA	TGTGCCAGCAGCTCGTCTTTTCACGGGGAGGGTAACTATGGCTACACCTTC	CASSSSFHGEGNYGYTF
NA	TRBV5-1	TRBJ2-3	16	few	TGCGCCAGCAGCTCCCAAATTACCACTAGCACAGATACGCAGTATTTT	CASSSQITTSTDTQYF
TRBD2	TRBV7-9	TRBJ2-5	16	few	TGTGCCAGCAACAAAAAAGAGACTAGCAGGGAGGAGACCCAGTACTTC	CASNKKETSREETQYF
NA	TRBV20-1	TRBJ1-1	14	NA	TGCAGTGCCCGACGGGGGGCGGTAAACACTGAAGCTTTCTTT	CSARRGAVNTEAFF
TRBD2	TRBV20-1	TRBJ2-5	13	NA	TGCAGTGCCCCGGGACTAGCGGCTAATGAGCAGTACTTC	CSAPGLAANEQYF
NA	TRBV6-6	TRBJ2-1	14	NA	TGTGCCAGCAGTGACGAAGTCGGCTACAATGAGCAGTTCTTC	CASSDEVGYNEQFF
NA	TRBV20-1	TRBJ2-3	17	few	TGCAGTGCTAGGAGCCCCGGGACAATCTCTAGCACAGATACGCAGTATTTT	CSARSPGTISSTDTQYF